Each of the 15 T cell receptor beta chains below was sequenced from the same sample in a study of beta chain features in type 1 diabetes. Expressed TCRB transcripts were sequenced because the entire RNA isolate underwent reverse transcription. Only in-frame clones appear in the TCRdb table, and some are missing; sequencing was by immunoSEQ multiplex PCR. The data hold around 330,000 clones, with approximately 11% observed a single time. Sequenced material: naive CD4+ T cells from blood. These TCRs come from a young woman in good health.

The table lists this clone with a few counts. The rearrangement joins TRBV7-2 to TRBJ1-4; possible D gene TRBD1, 6 bases. Germline CDR1 reads SGHTA; CDR2 reads FQGNSA. The V end lost 3 bases, the J end lost 1 base, and 18 bases lay between the germline ends. The length of the CDR3 is 18 residues. CDR3 residues: CASSFSRGGQLTNEKLFF. Here the CDR3 DNA reads TGTGCCAGCAGCTTTAGTAGAGGGGGTCAATTAACTAATGAAAAACTGTTTTTT.

V usage is TRBV6-5 and J usage is TRBJ1-5, with 10 bases identical to TRBD1. Germline V CDR1 and CDR2: MNHEY, SVGAGI. The CDR3 covers 15 residues. With V trimmed by 6 bases and J by 5 bases, 7 bases remained unmatched. CDR3 in amino acids: CASSRDRGRDQPQHF. The CDR3 DNA follows: TGTGCCAGCAGCCGGGACAGGGGTCGGGATCAGCCCCAGCATTTT.

The rearrangement joins TRBV18 to TRBJ2-5; D is undetermined. Germline V gene data show CDR1 as KGHSH and CDR2 as LQKENI. There are 14 residues in the CDR3. The V end was cut by 0 bases, the J end by 7 bases, with 12 bases between. CDR3 protein: CASSPPSQQATQYF. The CDR3 nucleotides are TGTGCCAGCTCACCACCGTCTCAGCAGGCGACCCAGTACTTC.

The sample holds a few counts of this clone. One junction end disagrees with the germline gene, perhaps due to a read error. The rearrangement uses TRBV25-1 and TRBJ2-7; D is unresolved. Looked up from germline, CDR1 is MGHDK and CDR2 is SYGVNS. CDR3 length equals 11 residues. This chain's CDR3 is CASSAENRVTF. As DNA, the CDR3 is TGTGCCAGCAGTGCAGAGAACCGGGTAACCTTC.

This sequence joins TRBV5-8 and TRBJ1-2; TRBD1 matches 10 bases. CDR3 length: 15 residues. After removal of 1 base from V and 6 bases from J, the junction contained 6 bases not matched to a gene. Germline CDR1 and CDR2: SGHTS and YDEGEE. The CDR3 coding sequence is TGTGCCAGCAGCTTGACCGGGACAGGGGAGAATGGCTACACCTTC. Amino acid sequence: CASSLTGTGENGYTF.

The rearrangement joins TRBV28 to TRBJ1-2; D possibly corresponds to TRBD1 (5 bases). V lost 5 bases, J lost 8 bases, and 18 bases lay in between. There are 14 residues in the CDR3. The germline V gene has CDR1 MDHEN and CDR2 SYDVKM. CDR3 nucleotides: TGTGCCAGCAGTGACATCCAGGGTCTCGGCGGCTACACCTTC. It encodes CASSDIQGLGGYTF.

This clone came up a few times. J is TRBJ2-3 and V is TRBV29-1; a weak D match, TRBD2 (6 bases). V lost 5 bases, J lost 6 bases, and 18 bases lay in between. Per germline, CDR1 SQVTM and CDR2 ANQGSEA. The CDR3 runs to 14 residues. CDR3 protein: CSVSQTSLGDTQYF. The CDR3 nucleotides are TGCAGCGTTTCCCAGACTAGTCTCGGGGATACGCAGTATTTT.

Only a few counts were recorded for this clone. The rearrangement uses TRBV28 and TRBJ1-1, with a weak D call TRBD1 (6 bases). The germline CDR1 and CDR2 sequences are MDHEN and SYDVKM. This CDR3 contains 13 residues. V was trimmed by 6 bases and J by 5 bases, leaving 13 bases between them. DNA of the CDR3: TGTGCCAGCAGAACACAGGGCTGGACTGAAGCTTTCTTT. It translates to CASRTQGWTEAFF.

This clone has more than one count but fewer than ten. This rearrangement joins TRBV5-6 to TRBJ2-6; TRBD2 matches 12 bases. Germline V gives CDR1 SGHDT, CDR2 YYEEEE. Trimming at V came to 5 bases and at J to 2 bases, leaving 5 bases not matched to a gene. The CDR3 has 17 residues. CDR3 bases: TGTGCCAGCAGTCGACTAGCGGGAGTGGCTGGGGCCAACGTCCTGACTTTC. Translated: CASSRLAGVAGANVLTF.

The chain couples TRBV28 to TRBJ2-5; 8 bases match TRBD2. The CDR3 spans 14 residues. J lost 4 bases, V lost 11 bases, and 12 bases had no gene match. CDR1 MDHEN and CDR2 SYDVKM come from the germline V gene. The CDR3 reads CAWSGGGPGETQYF. DNA of the CDR3: TGTGCCTGGAGCGGGGGAGGGCCCGGAGAGACCCAGTACTTC. The full variable domain, with the rest looked up from reference TRBV28 and TRBJ2-5, is DVKVTQSSRYLVKRTGEKVFLECVQDMDHENMFWYRQDPGLGLRLIYFSYDVKMKEKGDIPEGYSVSREKKERFSLILESASTNQTSMYLCAWSGGGPGETQYFGPGTRLLVL.

The chain links TRBV9 to TRBJ1-1, with 10 bases lining up with TRBD1. This CDR3 contains 16 residues. Germline V gives CDR1 SGDLS, CDR2 YYNGEE. J was trimmed by 4 bases and V by 4 bases; bases with no gene match: 10. The CDR3 protein is CASSPGGGQGSTEAFF. CDR3 DNA sequence: TGTGCCAGCAGCCCAGGGGGGGGACAGGGGTCCACTGAAGCTTTCTTT.

The V and J genes are TRBV27 and TRBJ2-1, with 8 bases fitting TRBD2. The CDR3 sequence is 15 residues long. Trimming removed 2 bases from V and 8 bases from J; junction bases left unmatched: 8. Per the germline V gene, CDR1 is MNHEY and CDR2 is SMNVEV (reference sequence). CDR3 loop: CASSLRAGAYDEQFF. CDR3 bases: TGTGCCAGCAGTTTAAGAGCGGGAGCATACGATGAGCAGTTCTTC.

This chain connects TRBV6-4 to TRBJ2-3; no reliable D call. CDR1 and CDR2 (germline): MRHNA, SNTAGT. Trimming pared 5 bases from V and 0 bases from J, leaving 9 bases between. This CDR3 contains 14 residues. CDR3 protein: CASSSTGSTDTQYF. The CDR3 nucleotides are TGTGCCAGCAGTTCGACTGGCAGCACAGATACGCAGTATTTT.

This clone was detected only a few times. The rearrangement joins TRBV18 to TRBJ1-2; D is possibly TRBD1 (6 bases). CDR1 KGHSH and CDR2 LQKENI come from the germline V gene. The V gene lost 2 bases and the J gene lost 3 bases, with 13 bases spanning the gap. This CDR3 region has 15 residues. The CDR3 here is CASSPSQGLDYGYTF. DNA for the CDR3: TGTGCCAGCTCACCAAGTCAGGGGCTAGACTATGGCTACACCTTC.

This clone showed up just a few times. This chain connects TRBV19 to TRBJ2-7, with D possibly TRBD1 on 5 matching bases. The CDR3 is made up of 14 amino acids. Trimming shortened V by 3 bases and J by 1 base, and 10 bases separated the two germline ends. The V gene's germline CDR1 is LNHDA and CDR2 SQIVND (reference sequence). This CDR3 is CASSMRQQSYEQYF. The CDR3 DNA sequence: TGTGCCAGTAGTATGAGACAGCAATCCTACGAGCAGTACTTC.